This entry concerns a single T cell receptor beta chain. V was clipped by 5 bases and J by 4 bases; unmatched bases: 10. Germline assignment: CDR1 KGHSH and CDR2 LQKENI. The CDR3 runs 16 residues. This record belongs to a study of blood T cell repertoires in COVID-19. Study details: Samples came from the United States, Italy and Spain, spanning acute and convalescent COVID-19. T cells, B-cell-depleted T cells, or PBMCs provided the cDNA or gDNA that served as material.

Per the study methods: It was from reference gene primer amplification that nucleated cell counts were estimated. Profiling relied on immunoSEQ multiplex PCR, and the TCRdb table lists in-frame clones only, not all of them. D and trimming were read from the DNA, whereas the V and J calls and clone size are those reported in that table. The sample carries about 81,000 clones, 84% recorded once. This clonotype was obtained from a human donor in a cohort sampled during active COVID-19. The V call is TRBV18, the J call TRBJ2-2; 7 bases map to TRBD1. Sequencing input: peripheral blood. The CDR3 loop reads CASSSLRGQSTGELFF. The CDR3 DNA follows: TGTGCCAGCTCAAGCCTTAGGGGGCAAAGCACCGGGGAGCTGTTTTTT.